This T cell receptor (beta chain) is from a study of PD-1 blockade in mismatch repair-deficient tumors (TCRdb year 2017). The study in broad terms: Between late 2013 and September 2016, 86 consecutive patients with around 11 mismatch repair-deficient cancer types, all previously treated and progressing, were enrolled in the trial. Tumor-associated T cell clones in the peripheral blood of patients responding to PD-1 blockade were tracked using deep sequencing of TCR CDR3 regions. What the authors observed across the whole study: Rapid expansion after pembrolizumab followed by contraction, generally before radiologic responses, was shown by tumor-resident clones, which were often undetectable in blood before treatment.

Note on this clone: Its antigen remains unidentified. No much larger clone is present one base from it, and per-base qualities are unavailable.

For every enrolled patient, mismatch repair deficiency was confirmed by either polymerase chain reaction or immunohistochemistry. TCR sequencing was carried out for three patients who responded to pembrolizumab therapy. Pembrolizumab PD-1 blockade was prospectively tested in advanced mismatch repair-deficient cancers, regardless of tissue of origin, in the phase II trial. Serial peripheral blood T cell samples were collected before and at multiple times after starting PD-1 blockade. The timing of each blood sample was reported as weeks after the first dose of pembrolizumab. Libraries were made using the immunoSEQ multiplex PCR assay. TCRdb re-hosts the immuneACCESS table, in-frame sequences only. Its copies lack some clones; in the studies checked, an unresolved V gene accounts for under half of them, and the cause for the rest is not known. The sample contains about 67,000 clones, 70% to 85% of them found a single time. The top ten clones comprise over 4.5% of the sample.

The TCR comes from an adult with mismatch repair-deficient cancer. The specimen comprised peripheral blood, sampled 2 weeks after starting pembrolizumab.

The DNA sequence is as follows: TGCGCCAGCAGCCAAGACTTCGGGCGCGAGCAGTACTTC. Its translation reads: CASSQDFGREQYF. The chain uses TRBV4-3 and TRBJ2-7, with the D segment identity uncertain. From a lookup of the germline V gene, CDR1 and CDR2 are LGHNA and YSLEER. The CDR3 runs 13 amino acids, cysteine and phenylalanine included. The read is trimmed to its CDR3 DNA, 39 bases read in frame from base 1. V is shortened by 0 bases, J by 6 bases, and the region joining them spans 9 bases.